This is a list of T cell receptor beta chains from one sample in a study of technical replicates of blood from several donors. TCRdb's copy holds only in-frame clones and misses some; the assay was immunoSEQ multiplex PCR. The table includes around 80,000 clones, more than 90% detected once. The sequenced sample consisted of T cells isolated from PBMCs. The receptors were sampled from a human donor in good health. CDR3s include the opening cysteine and the closing phenylalanine or tryptophan.

J gene: TRBJ2-7
V gene: TRBV14
CDR3 protein: CASSQERPSRSYEQYF

J gene: TRBJ1-5
V gene: TRBV30
CDR3 protein: CAWSVGQHHQPQHF

J gene: TRBJ1-4
V gene: TRBV6-6
CDR3 protein: CASSYFGGADEKLFF

J gene: TRBJ2-3
V gene: TRBV9
CDR3 protein: CASSSRLAGGSFSSTDTQYF

J gene: TRBJ2-1
V gene: TRBV5-1
CDR3 protein: CASSYSNNEQFF

J gene: TRBJ1-5
V gene: TRBV19
CDR3 protein: CASSRGGNSNQPQHF

J gene: TRBJ1-2
V gene: TRBV4-1
CDR3 protein: CASSPTPGQDFYGYTF

J gene: TRBJ1-1
V gene: TRBV6-5
CDR3 protein: CASSRGQGVEAFF

J gene: TRBJ1-2
V gene: TRBV30
CDR3 protein: CAWSPGRLWDYGYTF

J gene: TRBJ2-3
V gene: TRBV29-1
CDR3 protein: CSVLGLAGELTDTQYF

J gene: TRBJ2-2
V gene: TRBV27
CDR3 protein: CASSLLETGELFF

J gene: TRBJ1-2
V gene: TRBV27
CDR3 protein: CASSPRVNYGYTF

J gene: TRBJ1-5
V gene: TRBV4-1
CDR3 protein: CASSQEGALGSFNQPQHF

J gene: TRBJ2-1
V gene: TRBV19
CDR3 protein: CASSFRDYEYNEQFF

J gene: TRBJ2-7
V gene: TRBV2
CDR3 protein: CASSERVDYEQYF

J gene: TRBJ2-7
V gene: TRBV11-1
CDR3 protein: CASSLRDTGGYEQYF

J gene: TRBJ2-6
V gene: TRBV14
CDR3 protein: CASSQGTGRSGANVLTF

J gene: TRBJ2-6
V gene: TRBV14
CDR3 protein: CASSQSWTGRAGANVLTF

J gene: TRBJ2-7
V gene: TRBV5-1
CDR3 protein: CASSLAASGNDEQYF

J gene: TRBJ2-7
V gene: TRBV28
CDR3 protein: CASSLGLNRYEQYF

J gene: TRBJ1-1
V gene: TRBV5-1
CDR3 protein: CASRGQGAEAFF

J gene: TRBJ2-1
V gene: TRBV7-8
CDR3 protein: CASSSLVASGNNEQFF

J gene: TRBJ2-3
V gene: TRBV7-9
CDR3 protein: CASSLWRGGSTDTQYF

J gene: TRBJ1-4
V gene: TRBV6-5
CDR3 protein: CASSPLTGPGEKLFF

J gene: TRBJ1-4
V gene: TRBV19
CDR3 protein: CASNYRGEEKLFF

J gene: TRBJ1-1
V gene: TRBV29-1
CDR3 protein: CSVQGQLNTEAFF

J gene: TRBJ1-2
V gene: TRBV30
CDR3 protein: CAWSVGDRGLDGYTF

J gene: TRBJ1-1
V gene: TRBV21-1
CDR3 protein: CAVNLGGRKTTEAFF

J gene: TRBJ1-2
V gene: TRBV5-1
CDR3 protein: CASTPGAALGFGGYTF

J gene: TRBJ2-1
V gene: TRBV19
CDR3 protein: CASSSPRRGGVYNEQFF

J gene: TRBJ2-7
V gene: TRBV27
CDR3 protein: CASKRGPIDEQYF

J gene: TRBJ2-1
V gene: TRBV5-4
CDR3 protein: CASSLLFLSGLAGSHNEQFF

J gene: TRBJ2-3
V gene: TRBV2
CDR3 protein: CASTRDSLLVGTDTQYF

J gene: TRBJ2-7
V gene: TRBV5-4
CDR3 protein: CASSLDIAGVSEQYF

J gene: TRBJ2-5
V gene: TRBV7-9
CDR3 protein: CASSPAPEDSAFETQYF

J gene: TRBJ1-1
V gene: TRBV5-6
CDR3 protein: CASSPVIRGTEAFF

J gene: TRBJ2-7
V gene: TRBV7-3
CDR3 protein: CASSLRSLAGGSSYEQYF

J gene: TRBJ1-5
V gene: TRBV5-6
CDR3 protein: CASSSGYRQPQHF

J gene: TRBJ2-7
V gene: TRBV7-9
CDR3 protein: CASSLKVWGDDYEQYF

J gene: TRBJ1-5
V gene: TRBV19
CDR3 protein: CASTAGSNQPQHF

J gene: TRBJ2-5
V gene: TRBV6-5
CDR3 protein: CASSYPTGETQYF

J gene: TRBJ2-3
V gene: TRBV28
CDR3 protein: CASSLFRASGSTDTQYF

J gene: TRBJ2-1
V gene: TRBV5-4
CDR3 protein: CASSPGQGDENEQFF

J gene: TRBJ2-3
V gene: TRBV5-6
CDR3 protein: CASSLFPGDSTDTQYF

J gene: TRBJ2-2
V gene: TRBV2
CDR3 protein: CASSDLAGVFANTGELFF

J gene: TRBJ2-1
V gene: TRBV28
CDR3 protein: CASSFWLVPNEQFF

J gene: TRBJ1-4
V gene: TRBV5-8
CDR3 protein: CASSRDRVEKLFF

J gene: TRBJ2-7
V gene: TRBV10-1
CDR3 protein: CASSAALAGGLYEQYF

J gene: TRBJ2-1
V gene: TRBV30
CDR3 protein: CAWSVQLEQFF

J gene: TRBJ2-7
V gene: TRBV28
CDR3 protein: CASSLWQEGSYEQYF

J gene: TRBJ2-2
V gene: TRBV2
CDR3 protein: CASSDRAAGELFF

J gene: TRBJ2-7
V gene: TRBV6-4
CDR3 protein: CASTPRCTYEQYF

J gene: TRBJ2-5
V gene: TRBV7-7
CDR3 protein: CASSLALGQGETQYF

J gene: TRBJ1-1
V gene: TRBV10-3
CDR3 protein: CAISSGQGAQRSSFF

J gene: TRBJ2-1
V gene: TRBV6-5
CDR3 protein: CASSYSSGGNNEQFF